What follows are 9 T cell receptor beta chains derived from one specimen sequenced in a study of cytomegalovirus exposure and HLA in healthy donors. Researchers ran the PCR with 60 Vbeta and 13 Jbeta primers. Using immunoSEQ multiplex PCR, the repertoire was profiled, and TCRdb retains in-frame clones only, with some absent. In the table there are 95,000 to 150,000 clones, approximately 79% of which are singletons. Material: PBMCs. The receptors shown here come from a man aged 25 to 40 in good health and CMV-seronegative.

This CDR3 is CASSGGTGENEQYF. The CDR3 DNA follows: TGTGCCAGCAGTGGGGGGACAGGGGAGAACGAGCAGTACTTC. The chain combines TRBV6-5 with TRBJ2-7; 10 bases align to TRBD1. Germline V gene sequence: CDR1 MNHEY, CDR2 SVGAGI. The CDR3 runs 14 residues. J lost 5 bases, V lost 5 bases, and 6 bases had no gene match.

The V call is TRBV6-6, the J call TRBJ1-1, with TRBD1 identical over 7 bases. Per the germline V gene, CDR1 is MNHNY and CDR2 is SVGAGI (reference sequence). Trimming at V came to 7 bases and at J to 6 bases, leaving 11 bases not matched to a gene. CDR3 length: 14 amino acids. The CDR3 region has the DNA TGTGCCAGCACCCAGACCGACAGGGTTGCTGAAGCTTTCTTT. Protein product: CASTQTDRVAEAFF.

The CDR3 loop reads CASSLEGAALYF. For the CDR3, the DNA is TGTGCCAGCAGCTTGGAGGGGGCAGCGCTGTACTTC. V is TRBV5-4 and J is TRBJ2-5; 7 bases are a match to TRBD1. With V trimmed by 0 bases and J by 13 bases, 6 bases remained unmatched. The CDR3 spans 12 residues. The germline V gene encodes CDR1 SGHNT and CDR2 YYREEE (reference sequence).

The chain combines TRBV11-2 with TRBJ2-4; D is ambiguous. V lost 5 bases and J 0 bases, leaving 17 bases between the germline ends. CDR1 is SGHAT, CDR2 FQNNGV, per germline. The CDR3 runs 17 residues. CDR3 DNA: TGTGCCAGCAGCCCCCGCATGGGCAGTGTAGCCAAAAACATTCAGTACTTC. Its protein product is CASSPRMGSVAKNIQYF.

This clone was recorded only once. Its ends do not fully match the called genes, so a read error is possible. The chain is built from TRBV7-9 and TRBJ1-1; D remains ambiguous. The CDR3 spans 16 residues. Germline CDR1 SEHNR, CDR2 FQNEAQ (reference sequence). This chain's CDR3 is CSSSSGPGSAETEAFF. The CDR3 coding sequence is TGTTCCAGCAGCTCCGGGCCGGGGAGTGCAGAGACTGAAGCTTTCTTT.

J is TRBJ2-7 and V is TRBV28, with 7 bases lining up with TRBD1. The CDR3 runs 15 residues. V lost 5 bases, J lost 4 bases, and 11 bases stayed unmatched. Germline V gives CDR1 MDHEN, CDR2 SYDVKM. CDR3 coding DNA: TGTGCCAGCAGTCCCGGGACAGACTTTTCTTACGAGCAGTACTTC. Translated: CASSPGTDFSYEQYF.

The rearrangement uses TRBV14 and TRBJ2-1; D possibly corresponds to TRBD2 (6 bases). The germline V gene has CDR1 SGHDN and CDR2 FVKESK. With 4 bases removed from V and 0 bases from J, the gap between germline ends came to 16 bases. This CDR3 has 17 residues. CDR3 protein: CASSPGVATSSYNEQFF. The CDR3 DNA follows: TGTGCCAGCAGCCCGGGAGTGGCGACGAGCTCCTACAATGAGCAGTTCTTC.

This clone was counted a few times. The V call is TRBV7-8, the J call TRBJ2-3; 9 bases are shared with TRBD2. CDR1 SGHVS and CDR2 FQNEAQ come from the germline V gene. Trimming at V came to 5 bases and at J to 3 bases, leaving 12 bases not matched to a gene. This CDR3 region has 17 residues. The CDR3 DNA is TGTGCCAGCAGCCCAATAAGGCGGGGGGGCTCGACAGATACGCAGTATTTT. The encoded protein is CASSPIRRGGSTDTQYF.

CDR3 DNA sequence: TGCAGCGTTGCGGGGGTCCAAGAGACCCAGTACTTC. Amino acid sequence: CSVAGVQETQYF. The V gene is TRBV29-1, the J gene TRBJ2-5; D is possibly TRBD2 (6 bases). CDR1 and CDR2 from the germline V gene are SQVTM and ANQGSEA. Trimming took off 4 bases at V and 1 base at J, with 7 bases between the two ends. The CDR3 sequence is 12 residues long.